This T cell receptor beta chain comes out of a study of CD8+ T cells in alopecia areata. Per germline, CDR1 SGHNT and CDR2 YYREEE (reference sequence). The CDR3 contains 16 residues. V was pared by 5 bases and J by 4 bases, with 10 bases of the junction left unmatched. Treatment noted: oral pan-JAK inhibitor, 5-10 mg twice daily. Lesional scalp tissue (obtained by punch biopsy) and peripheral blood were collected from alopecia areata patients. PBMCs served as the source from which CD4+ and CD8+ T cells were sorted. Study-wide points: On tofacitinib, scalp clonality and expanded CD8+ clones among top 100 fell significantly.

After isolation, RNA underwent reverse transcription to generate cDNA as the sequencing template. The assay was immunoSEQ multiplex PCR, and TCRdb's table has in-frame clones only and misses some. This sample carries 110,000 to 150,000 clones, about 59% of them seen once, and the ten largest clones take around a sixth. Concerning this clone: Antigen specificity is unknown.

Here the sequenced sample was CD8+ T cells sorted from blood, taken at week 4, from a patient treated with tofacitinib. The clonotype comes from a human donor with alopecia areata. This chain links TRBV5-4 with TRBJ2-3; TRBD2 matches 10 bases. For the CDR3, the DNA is TGTGCCAGCAGGCCAGTCGGGACTAGCGATCCAGATACGCAGTATTTT. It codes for CASRPVGTSDPDTQYF. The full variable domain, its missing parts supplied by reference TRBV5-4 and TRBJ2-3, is ETGVTQSPTHLIKTRGQQVTLRCSSQSGHNTVSWYQQALGQGPQFIFQYYREEENGRGNFPPRFSGLQFPNYSSELNVNALELDDSALYLCASRPVGTSDPDTQYFGPGTRLTVL.